This is a list of T cell receptor beta chains from one sample in a study of blood T cell repertoires in COVID-19. Some clones are missing from TCRdb's copy, which holds only in-frame ones; the method was immunoSEQ multiplex PCR. Of roughly 57,000 clones listed, around 67% are singletons. The sequencing input was peripheral blood. The receptor set was obtained from a woman in her 70s with acute or convalescent COVID-19. Both conserved end residues are part of each CDR3. The D gene is left open where the match is weak. A row's size may be missing; if present it is once, few, many or a size class.

D	V	size	J	DNA	CDR3
TRBD1	TRBV7-2	.	TRBJ1-6	TGTGCCAGCAGCCACCTGGGACAGGGAAGAGGTTCACCCCTCCACTTT	CASSHLGQGRGSPLHF
TRBD1	TRBV4-1	few	TRBJ1-2	TGCGCCAGCAGCCAAGTCACCCCCGGGGGGGTTACAGGGGGCGGTTGGTTTGGCTACACCTTC	CASSQVTPGGVTGGGWFGYTF
TRBD1	TRBV30	.	TRBJ2-7	TGTGCCTGGAGTCCATGGGACAGAACTACCTACGAGCAGTACTTC	CAWSPWDRTTYEQYF
TRBD1	TRBV7-8	.	TRBJ1-2	TGTGCCAGCAGCCGAGGGGCGACAGGGGCGAGAAGCTACACCTTC	CASSRGATGARSYTF
TRBD1	TRBV7-9	.	TRBJ1-6	TGTGCCAGCAGCTCCTCGGGGCAGGGGGATAGTTCACCCCTCCACTTT	CASSSSGQGDSSPLHF
.	TRBV24-1	.	TRBJ2-2	TGTGCCACCAGTGATCGAGGGTACACCGGGGAGCTGTTTTTT	CATSDRGYTGELFF
.	TRBV24-1	once	TRBJ1-5	TGTGCCACCAGTGATTTGTGGCCCTCTTTTGTGGGGGCGAGAGGCAATCAGCCCCAGCATTTT	CATSDLWPSFVGARGNQPQHF
.	TRBV19	.	TRBJ1-6	TGTGCCAGTAGCCCAAAAGGACGGGGAAATTCACCCCTCCACTTT	CASSPKGRGNSPLHF
TRBD1	TRBV7-9	few	TRBJ1-5	TGTGCCAGCAGCTCGGGACAGGCCCCTCGGCCCCAGCATTTT	CASSSGQAPRPQHF
.	TRBV6-5	once	TRBJ1-4	TGTGCCAGCAGCCCCAGGAACTTTAATGAAAAACTGTTTTTT	CASSPRNFNEKLFF
.	TRBV5-1	.	TRBJ2-5	TGCGCCAGCAGCTTACAGGGCAATCTTAAGTACCAAGAGACCCAGTACTTC	CASSLQGNLKYQETQYF
.	TRBV5-1	.	TRBJ2-2	TGCGCCAGCAGCCCGGAGGCAGGGGTCACCGGGGAGCTGTTTTTT	CASSPEAGVTGELFF
TRBD1	TRBV5-8	.	TRBJ1-2	TGTGCCAGCAGCCACCCTGGGGGACAGGGGGGCCATGGCTACACCTTC	CASSHPGGQGGHGYTF
TRBD1	TRBV27	.	TRBJ2-5	TGTGCCAGCAGTCCTACAGGGGGGCGGGAGACCCAGTACTTC	CASSPTGGRETQYF
.	TRBV6-4	.	TRBJ1-2	TGTGCCAGCAGTGACTCTGCAGGGCGGAACTATGGCTACACCTTC	CASSDSAGRNYGYTF
TRBD2	TRBV9	.	TRBJ2-2	TGTGCCAGCAGCGTAGTCGGCGGGGGGGCCGGGGAGCTGTTTTTT	CASSVVGGGAGELFF
.	TRBV19	.	TRBJ1-2	TGTGCCAGTAGTCCCGACAGGCTCCACTATGGCTACACCTTC	CASSPDRLHYGYTF
.	TRBV7-6	.	TRBJ1-3	TGTGCCAGCAGCTTAGAATCGCGCGGAATCTCTGGAAACACCATATATTTT	CASSLESRGISGNTIYF
.	TRBV5-4	.	TRBJ1-4	TGTGCCAGCAGCCCCCAGGGTGGGGAAAAACTGTTTTTT	CASSPQGGEKLFF
.	TRBV29-1	.	TRBJ1-3	TGCAGCGTCCAAACAGGATACTCTGGAAACACCATATATTTT	CSVQTGYSGNTIYF
.	TRBV3-1/TRBV3-2	.	TRBJ1-1	TGTGCCAGCAGCCTCCATTTTGAAGCTTTCTTT	CASSLHFEAFF
.	TRBV3-1/TRBV3-2	.	TRBJ1-1	TGTGCCAGCAGCCAGCTGGGGGGGGGAGGGACTGAAGCTTTCTTT	CASSQLGGGGTEAFF
TRBD2	TRBV7-7	once	TRBJ2-5	TGTGCTAGCAGCTTAGCGCGGGCTAGCGGGGAGGTTGAGACCCAGTACTTC	CASSLARASGEVETQYF
TRBD1	TRBV11-2	.	TRBJ1-1	TGTGCCAGCAGCTTCATCGACAGGGGAAGGACTGAAGCTTTCTTT	CASSFIDRGRTEAFF
TRBD2	TRBV5-4	.	TRBJ2-3	TGTGCCAGCAGCTTGGGACGGGGAGGGGTCCCAGATACGCAGTATTTT	CASSLGRGGVPDTQYF
.	TRBV9	.	TRBJ1-1	TGTGCCAGCAGCGTAGGGACTATGAACACTGAAGCTTTCTTT	CASSVGTMNTEAFF
TRBD1	TRBV5-1	.	TRBJ2-1	TGCGCCAGCAGCTTGAGGGACAGGGGGAGTAATGAGCAGTTCTTC	CASSLRDRGSNEQFF
TRBD1	TRBV4-1	.	TRBJ1-1	TGCGCCAGCAGCCACCACACCCAGGGGGCTGAAGCTTTCTTT	CASSHHTQGAEAFF
TRBD1	TRBV10-2	.	TRBJ1-6	TGCGCCAGCAGCCAAGGACAGGGCGGGTCACCCCTCCACTTT	CASSQGQGGSPLHF
.	TRBV5-1	.	TRBJ2-3	TGCGCCAGCAGCTTGTTCCCTGAGGCAGATACGCAGTATTTT	CASSLFPEADTQYF
.	TRBV7-9	few	TRBJ2-1	TGTGCCAGCAGCCAAGGCGTGGCAGGGTGGAGTGAGCAGTTCTTC	CASSQGVAGWSEQFF
TRBD1	TRBV7-2	few	TRBJ1-2	TGTGCCAGCAGCTTAGAGGCCAGGGGGCACTATGGCTACACCTTC	CASSLEARGHYGYTF
.	TRBV27	.	TRBJ1-1	TGTGCCAGCCAAACTATAAGGGGGATGAACACTGAAGCTTTCTTT	CASQTIRGMNTEAFF
TRBD1	TRBV5-1	.	TRBJ2-7	TGCGCCAGCAGCTTAAGGACAGGGGACGAGCAGTACTTC	CASSLRTGDEQYF
TRBD1	TRBV24-1	many	TRBJ2-2	TGTGCCACCCGAGGAGGACAGGGGAACACCGGGGAGCTGTTTTTT	CATRGGQGNTGELFF
.	TRBV5-1	.	TRBJ2-3	TGCGCCAGCAGATTTACAGGCTTAGGGGCAGATACGCAGTATTTT	CASRFTGLGADTQYF
TRBD1	TRBV30	.	TRBJ2-5	TGTGCCTGCGACAGGGCGCCACCAAGGGAGACCCAGTACTTC	CACDRAPPRETQYF
TRBD1	TRBV19	.	TRBJ2-7	TGTGCCAGTAGGCCACGGGACAGGGGCCACGAGCAGTACTTC	CASRPRDRGHEQYF
.	TRBV4-2	.	TRBJ1-4	TGTGCCAGCAGCCACCACGGGAATGAAAAACTGTTTTTT	CASSHHGNEKLFF
.	TRBV5-1	many	TRBJ2-7	TGCGCCAGCAGCTTCGACAGGACTCCGATCCAGTACTTC	CASSFDRTPIQYF